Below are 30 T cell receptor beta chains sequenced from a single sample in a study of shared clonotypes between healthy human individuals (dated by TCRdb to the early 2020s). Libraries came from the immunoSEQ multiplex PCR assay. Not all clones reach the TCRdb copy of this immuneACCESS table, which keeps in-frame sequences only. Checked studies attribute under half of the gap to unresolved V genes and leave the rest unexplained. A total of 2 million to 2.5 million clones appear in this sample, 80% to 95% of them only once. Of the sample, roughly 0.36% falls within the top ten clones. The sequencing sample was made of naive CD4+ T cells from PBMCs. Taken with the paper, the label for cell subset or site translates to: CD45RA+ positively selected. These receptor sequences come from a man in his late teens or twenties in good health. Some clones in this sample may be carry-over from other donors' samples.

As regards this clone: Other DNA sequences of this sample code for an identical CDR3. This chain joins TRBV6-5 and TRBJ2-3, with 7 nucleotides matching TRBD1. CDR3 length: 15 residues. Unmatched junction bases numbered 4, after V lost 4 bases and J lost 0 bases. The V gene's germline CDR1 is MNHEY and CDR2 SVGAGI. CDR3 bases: TGTGCCAGCAGTTTGAACAGGGGTAGCACAGATACGCAGTATTTT. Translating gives CASSLNRGSTDTQYF.

DNA for the CDR3: TGTGCCAGCAGCTCAGGACGGAACGAAGCTTTCTTT. It specifies CASSSGRNEAFF. The V gene is TRBV7-3, the J gene TRBJ1-1; D is uncertain. This CDR3 comprises 12 residues. Germline-derived CDR1 and CDR2 are SGHTA and FQGTGA. Trimming cost V 4 bases and J 8 bases, with 11 bases left between them. Using reference TRBV7-3 and TRBJ1-1 for the parts outside the CDR3, the full variable domain is GAGVSQTPSNKVTEKGKYVELRCDPISGHTALYWYRQSLGQGPEFLIYFQGTGAADDSGLPNDRFFAVRPEGSVSTLKIQRTERGDSAVYLCASSSGRNEAFFGQGTRLTVV.

In nucleotides, the CDR3 is TGTGCCAGCAGTAGGACCGGGACAGGGATCTATGGCTACACCTTC. Translating gives CASSRTGTGIYGYTF. The chain uses TRBV28 and TRBJ1-2, with TRBD1 identical over 9 bases. J gave up 4 bases and V 5 bases, and 8 bases lay outside the gene matches. The CDR3 totals 15 residues. The germline CDR1 and CDR2 sequences are MDHEN and SYDVKM.

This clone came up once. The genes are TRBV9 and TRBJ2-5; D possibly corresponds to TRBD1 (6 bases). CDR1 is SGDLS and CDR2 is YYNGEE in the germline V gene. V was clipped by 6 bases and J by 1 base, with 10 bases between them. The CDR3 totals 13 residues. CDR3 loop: CASTTGAQETQYF. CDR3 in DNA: TGTGCCAGCACGACAGGCGCCCAAGAGACCCAGTACTTC.

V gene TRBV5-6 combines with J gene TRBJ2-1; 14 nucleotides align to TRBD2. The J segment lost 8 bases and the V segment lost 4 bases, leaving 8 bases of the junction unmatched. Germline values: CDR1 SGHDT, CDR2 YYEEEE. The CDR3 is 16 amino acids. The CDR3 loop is CASSGGTSGSLDEQFF. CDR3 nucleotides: TGTGCCAGCAGCGGCGGGACTAGCGGGAGTTTAGATGAGCAGTTCTTC.

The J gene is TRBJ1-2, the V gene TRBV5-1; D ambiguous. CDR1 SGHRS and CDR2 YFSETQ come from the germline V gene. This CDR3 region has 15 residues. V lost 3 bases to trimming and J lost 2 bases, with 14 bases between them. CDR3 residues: CASSSTPQLNYGYTF. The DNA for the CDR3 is TGCGCCAGCAGCTCTACCCCCCAGCTCAACTATGGCTACACCTTC.

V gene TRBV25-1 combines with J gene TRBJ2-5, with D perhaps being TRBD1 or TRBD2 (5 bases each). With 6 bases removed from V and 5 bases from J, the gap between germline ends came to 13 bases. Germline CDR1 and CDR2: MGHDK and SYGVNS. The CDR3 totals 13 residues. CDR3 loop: CASSGAPAETQYF. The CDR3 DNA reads TGTGCCAGCAGCGGGGCCCCAGCCGAGACCCAGTACTTC.

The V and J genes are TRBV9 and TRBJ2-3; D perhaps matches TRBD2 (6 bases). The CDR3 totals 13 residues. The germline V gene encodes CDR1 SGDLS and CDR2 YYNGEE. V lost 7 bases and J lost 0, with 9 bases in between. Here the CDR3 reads CASGGVSTDTQYF. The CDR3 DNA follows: TGTGCCAGCGGCGGGGTGAGCACAGATACGCAGTATTTT.

The CDR3 loop reads CSVEAVAGGPHEQYF. CDR3 in DNA: TGCAGCGTTGAAGCCGTAGCGGGAGGGCCACACGAGCAGTACTTC. This chain joins TRBV29-1 and TRBJ2-5; 11 bases fit TRBD2. The J call may be in error: the DNA end matches TRBJ2-7 better. This CDR3 spans 15 amino acids. Germline lookup yields CDR1 SQVTM and CDR2 ANQGSEA.

CDR3 DNA sequence: TGTGCCAGCAGCTTCGGACCCCAAGAGACCCAGTACTTC. Protein: CASSFGPQETQYF. The V and J genes are TRBV11-2 and TRBJ2-5; unclear D gene. The V gene's germline CDR1 is SGHAT and CDR2 FQNNGV. Deletions cut 3 bases from V and 1 base from J, with 6 bases between. The CDR3 is 13 residues long. Using reference TRBV11-2 and TRBJ2-5 for the parts outside the CDR3, the full variable domain is EAGVAQSPRYKIIEKRQSVAFWCNPISGHATLYWYQQILGQGPKLLIQFQNNGVVDDSQLPKDRFSAERLKGVDSTLKIQPAKLEDSAVYLCASSFGPQETQYFGPGTRLLVL.

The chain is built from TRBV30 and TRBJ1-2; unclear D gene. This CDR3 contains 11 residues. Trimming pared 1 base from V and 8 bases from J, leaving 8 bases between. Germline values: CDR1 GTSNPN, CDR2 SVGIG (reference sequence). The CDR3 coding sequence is TGTGCCTGGAGTGACGCAGGAGGCTACACCTTC. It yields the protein CAWSDAGGYTF.

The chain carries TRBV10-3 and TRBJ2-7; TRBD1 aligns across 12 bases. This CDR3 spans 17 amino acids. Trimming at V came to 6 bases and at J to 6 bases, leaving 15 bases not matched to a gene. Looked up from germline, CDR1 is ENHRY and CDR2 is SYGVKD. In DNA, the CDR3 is TGTGCCATCAGAGCTTTAAGTCCGGGACAGGGGGCCTCCGAGCAGTACTTC. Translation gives CAIRALSPGQGASEQYF.

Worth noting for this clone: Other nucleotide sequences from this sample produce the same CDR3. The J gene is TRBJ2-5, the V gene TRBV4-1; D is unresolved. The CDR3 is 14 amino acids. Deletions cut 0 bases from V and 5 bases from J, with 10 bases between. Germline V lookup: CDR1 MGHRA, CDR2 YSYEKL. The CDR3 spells CASSQDPGRETQYF. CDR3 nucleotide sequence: TGCGCCAGCAGCCAAGACCCCGGGCGGGAGACCCAGTACTTC.

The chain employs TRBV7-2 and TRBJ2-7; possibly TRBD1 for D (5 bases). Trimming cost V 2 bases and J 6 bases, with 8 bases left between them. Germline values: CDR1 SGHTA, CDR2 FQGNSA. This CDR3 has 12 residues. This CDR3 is CASSLSGSEQYF. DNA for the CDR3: TGTGCCAGCAGCTTATCAGGGTCCGAGCAGTACTTC.

The CDR3 is CSVTTGLGYGYTF. The CDR3, as DNA: TGCAGCGTTACTACAGGGTTGGGCTATGGCTACACCTTC. The chain joins TRBV29-1 to TRBJ1-2, with a tentative D call TRBD1 (6 bases). This CDR3 spans 13 amino acids. Trimming pared 5 bases from V and 4 bases from J, leaving 14 bases between. Germline V gene sequence: CDR1 SQVTM, CDR2 ANQGSEA.

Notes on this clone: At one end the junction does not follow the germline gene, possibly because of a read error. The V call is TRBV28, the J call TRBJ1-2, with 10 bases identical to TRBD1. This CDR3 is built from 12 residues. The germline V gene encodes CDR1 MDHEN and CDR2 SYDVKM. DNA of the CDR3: TGTGCCAGCAGCTGGACAGGGGGGACACACAAATTC. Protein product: CASSWTGGTHKF.

CDR3 in DNA: TGTGCCACCAGCAGAGACCTTAGTTCAGGGGCCGGCCTGAGGTACGAGCAGTACTTC. This codes for CATSRDLSSGAGLRYEQYF. This chain links TRBV15 with TRBJ2-7; perhaps TRBD1 as D (6 bases). The germline CDR1 and CDR2 sequences are LNHNV and YYDKDF (reference sequence). The V and J ends lost 0 bases and 4 bases respectively, with 25 bases between them. There are 19 residues in the CDR3.

In DNA, the CDR3 is TGTGCCAGCAGCTTGGTTTTTTGGGCAGGGGTACACGCTGAAGCTTTCTTT. Its translation: CASSLVFWAGVHAEAFF. The J gene is TRBJ1-1, the V gene TRBV5-8, with D possibly TRBD1 on 6 matching bases. V lost 0 bases and J lost 6, with 21 bases in between. The CDR3 runs 17 residues. Germline assignment: CDR1 SGHTS and CDR2 YDEGEE. Drawing the rest from reference TRBV5-8 and TRBJ1-1, the complete variable domain is EAGVTQSPTHLIKTRGQQATLRCSPISGHTSVYWYQQALGLGLQFLLWYDEGEERNRGNFPPRFSGRQFPNYSSELNVNALELEDSALYLCASSLVFWAGVHAEAFFGQGTRLTVV.

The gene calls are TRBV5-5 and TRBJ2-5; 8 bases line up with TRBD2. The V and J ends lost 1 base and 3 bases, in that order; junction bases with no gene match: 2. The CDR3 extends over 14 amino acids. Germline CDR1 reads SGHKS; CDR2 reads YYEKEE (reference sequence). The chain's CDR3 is CASSLSGGEETQYF. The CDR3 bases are TGTGCCAGCAGCTTGTCGGGAGGGGAAGAGACCCAGTACTTC.

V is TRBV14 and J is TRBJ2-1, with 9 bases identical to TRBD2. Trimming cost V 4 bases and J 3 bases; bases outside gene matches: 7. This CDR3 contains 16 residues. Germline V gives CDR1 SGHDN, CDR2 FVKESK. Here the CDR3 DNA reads TGTGCCAGCAGCCTTAGAAGCGGGAGGTACTACAATGAGCAGTTCTTC. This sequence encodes CASSLRSGRYYNEQFF. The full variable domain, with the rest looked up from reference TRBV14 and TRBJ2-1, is EAGVTQFPSHSVIEKGQTVTLRCDPISGHDNLYWYRRVMGKEIKFLLHFVKESKQDESGMPNNRFLAERTGGTYSTLKVQPAELEDSGVYFCASSLRSGRYYNEQFFGPGTRLTVL.

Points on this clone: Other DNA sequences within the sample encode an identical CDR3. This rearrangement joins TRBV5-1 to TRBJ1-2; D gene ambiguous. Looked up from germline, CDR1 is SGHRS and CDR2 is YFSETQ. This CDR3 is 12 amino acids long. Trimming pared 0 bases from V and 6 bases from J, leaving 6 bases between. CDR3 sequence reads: CASSLEGDGYTF. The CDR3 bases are TGCGCCAGCAGCTTGGAAGGTGATGGCTACACCTTC.

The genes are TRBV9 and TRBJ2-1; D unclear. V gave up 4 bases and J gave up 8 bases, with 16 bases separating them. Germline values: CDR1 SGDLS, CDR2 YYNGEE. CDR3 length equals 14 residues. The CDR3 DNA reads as TGTGCCAGCAGCCCCTGGGGTAGCCGCGATGAGCAGTTCTTC. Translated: CASSPWGSRDEQFF.

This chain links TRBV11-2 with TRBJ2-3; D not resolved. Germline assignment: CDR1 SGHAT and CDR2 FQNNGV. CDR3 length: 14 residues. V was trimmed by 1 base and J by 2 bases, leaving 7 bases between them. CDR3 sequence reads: CASSLGWATDTQYF. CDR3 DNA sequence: TGTGCCAGCAGCTTAGGGTGGGCCACAGATACGCAGTATTTT.

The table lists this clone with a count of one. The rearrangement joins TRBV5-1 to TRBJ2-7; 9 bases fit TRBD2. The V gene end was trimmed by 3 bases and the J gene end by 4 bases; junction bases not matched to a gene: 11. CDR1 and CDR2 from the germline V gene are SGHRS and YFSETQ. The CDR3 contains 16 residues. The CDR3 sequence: CASSSTVAGVSYEQYF. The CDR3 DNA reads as TGCGCCAGCAGCTCAACCGTAGCGGGAGTATCGTACGAGCAGTACTTC. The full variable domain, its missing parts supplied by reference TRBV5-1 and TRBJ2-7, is KAGVTQTPRYLIKTRGQQVTLSCSPISGHRSVSWYQQTPGQGLQFLFEYFSETQRNKGNFPGRFSGRQFSNSRSEMNVSTLELGDSALYLCASSSTVAGVSYEQYFGPGTRLTVT.

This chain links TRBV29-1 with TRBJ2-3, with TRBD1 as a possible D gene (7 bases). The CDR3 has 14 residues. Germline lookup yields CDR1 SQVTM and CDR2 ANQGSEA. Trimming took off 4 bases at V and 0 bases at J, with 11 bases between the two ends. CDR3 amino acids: CSVAAGQSTDTQYF. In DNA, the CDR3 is TGCAGCGTTGCCGCGGGACAGAGCACAGATACGCAGTATTTT.

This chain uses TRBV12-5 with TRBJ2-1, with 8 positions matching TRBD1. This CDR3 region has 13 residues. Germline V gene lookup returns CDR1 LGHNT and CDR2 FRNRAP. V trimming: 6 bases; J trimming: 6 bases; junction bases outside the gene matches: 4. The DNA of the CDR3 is TGTGCTAGTGGCTCGACAGGGGTCAATGAGCAGTTCTTC. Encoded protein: CASGSTGVNEQFF.

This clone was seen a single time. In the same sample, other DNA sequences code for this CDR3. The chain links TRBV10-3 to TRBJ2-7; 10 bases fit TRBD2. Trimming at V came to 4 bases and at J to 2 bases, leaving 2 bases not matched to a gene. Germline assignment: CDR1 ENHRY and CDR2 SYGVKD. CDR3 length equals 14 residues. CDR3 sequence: CAISGTSGAYEQYF. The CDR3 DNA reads TGTGCCATCAGTGGCACTAGCGGGGCCTACGAGCAGTACTTC.

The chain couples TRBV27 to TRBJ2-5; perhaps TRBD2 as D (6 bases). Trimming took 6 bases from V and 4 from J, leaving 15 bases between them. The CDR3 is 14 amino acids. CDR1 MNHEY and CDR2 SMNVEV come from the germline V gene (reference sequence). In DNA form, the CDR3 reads TGTGCCAGCAGGAGAACGGGGGTGAGAGAGACCCAGTACTTC. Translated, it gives CASRRTGVRETQYF.

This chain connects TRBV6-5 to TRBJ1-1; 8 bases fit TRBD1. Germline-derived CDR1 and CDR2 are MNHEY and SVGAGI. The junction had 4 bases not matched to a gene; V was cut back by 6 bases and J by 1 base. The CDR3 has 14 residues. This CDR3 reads CASRSGTGNTEAFF. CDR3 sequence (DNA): TGTGCCAGCAGGTCCGGGACAGGGAACACTGAAGCTTTCTTT.

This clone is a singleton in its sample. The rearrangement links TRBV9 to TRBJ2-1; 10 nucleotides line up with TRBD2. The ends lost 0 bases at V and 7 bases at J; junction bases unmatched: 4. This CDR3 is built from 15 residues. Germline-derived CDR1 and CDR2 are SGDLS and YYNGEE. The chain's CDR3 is CASSVASGRMNEQFF. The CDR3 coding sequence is TGTGCCAGCAGCGTAGCTAGCGGGAGAATGAATGAGCAGTTCTTC.